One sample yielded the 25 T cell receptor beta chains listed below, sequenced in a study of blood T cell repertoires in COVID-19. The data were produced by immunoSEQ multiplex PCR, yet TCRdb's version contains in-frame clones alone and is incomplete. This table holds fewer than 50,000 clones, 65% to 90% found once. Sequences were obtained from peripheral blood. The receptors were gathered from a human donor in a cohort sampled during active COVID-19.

The CDR3 reads CASSPRSATSGRARDTQYF. CDR3 bases: TGTGCCAGCAGCCCCAGAAGCGCGACTAGCGGGAGGGCCAGAGATACGCAGTATTTT. The chain joins TRBV5-6 to TRBJ2-3, with 14 nucleotides matching TRBD2. V lost 4 bases to trimming and J lost 5 bases; unmatched junction nucleotides: 15. The CDR3 runs to 19 residues. The germline gives CDR1 SGHDT, CDR2 YYEEEE.

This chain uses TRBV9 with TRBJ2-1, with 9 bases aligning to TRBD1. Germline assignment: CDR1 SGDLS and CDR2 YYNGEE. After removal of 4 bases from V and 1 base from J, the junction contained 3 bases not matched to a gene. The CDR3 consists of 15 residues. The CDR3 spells CASSRQGESYNEQFF. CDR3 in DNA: TGTGCCAGCAGCAGACAGGGGGAGTCCTACAATGAGCAGTTCTTC.

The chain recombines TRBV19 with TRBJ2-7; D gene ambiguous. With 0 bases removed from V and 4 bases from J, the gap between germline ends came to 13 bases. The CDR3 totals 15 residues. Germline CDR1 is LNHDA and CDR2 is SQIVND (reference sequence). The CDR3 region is CASSIDRVNLYEQYF. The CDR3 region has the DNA TGTGCCAGTAGTATAGATCGGGTGAATCTTTACGAGCAGTACTTC.

The CDR3 is CASSPDFVDTQYF. The CDR3 nucleotides read TGTGCCAGCAGTCCCGACTTCGTAGATACGCAGTATTTT. The chain links TRBV7-9 to TRBJ2-3; D is unclear. Germline V CDR1 and CDR2: SEHNR, FQNEAQ (reference sequence). The CDR3 is 13 amino acids. Trimming removed 6 bases from V and 5 bases from J, with 12 bases in between.

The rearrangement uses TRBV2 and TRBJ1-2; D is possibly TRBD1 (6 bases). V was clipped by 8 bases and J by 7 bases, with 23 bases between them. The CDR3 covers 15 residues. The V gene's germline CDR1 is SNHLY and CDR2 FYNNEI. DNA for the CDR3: TGTGCCAGCGAAAAGGTGGTGGGGGCCATAGGTGGCTACACCTTC. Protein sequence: CASEKVVGAIGGYTF.

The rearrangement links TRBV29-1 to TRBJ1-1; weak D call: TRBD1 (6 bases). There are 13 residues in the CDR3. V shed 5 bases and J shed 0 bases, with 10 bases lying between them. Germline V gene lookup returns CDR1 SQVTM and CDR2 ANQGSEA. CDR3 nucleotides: TGCAGCGTTCGTCAGGGGTTGAACACTGAAGCTTTCTTT. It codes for CSVRQGLNTEAFF.

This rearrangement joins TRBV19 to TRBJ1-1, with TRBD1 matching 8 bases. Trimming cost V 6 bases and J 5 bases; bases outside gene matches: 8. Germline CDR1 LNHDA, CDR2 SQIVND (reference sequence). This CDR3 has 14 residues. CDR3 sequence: CASRDRAGSTEAFF. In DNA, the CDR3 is TGTGCCAGTAGGGACAGGGCGGGAAGTACTGAAGCTTTCTTT.

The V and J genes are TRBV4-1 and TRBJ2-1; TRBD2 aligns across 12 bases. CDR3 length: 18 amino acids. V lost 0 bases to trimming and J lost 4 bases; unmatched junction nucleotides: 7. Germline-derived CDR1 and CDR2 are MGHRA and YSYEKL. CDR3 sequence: CASSQEEGLAGGYNEQFF. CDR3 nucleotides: TGCGCCAGCAGCCAAGAAGAGGGGCTAGCGGGAGGGTACAATGAGCAGTTCTTC.

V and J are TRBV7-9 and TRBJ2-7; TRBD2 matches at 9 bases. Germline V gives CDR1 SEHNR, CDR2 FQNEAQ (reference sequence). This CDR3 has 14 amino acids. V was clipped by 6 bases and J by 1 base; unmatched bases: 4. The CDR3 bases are TGTGCCAGCAGTGGGCTAGCGGGATCCTACGAGCAGTACTTC. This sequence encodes CASSGLAGSYEQYF. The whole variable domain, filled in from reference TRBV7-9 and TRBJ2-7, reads DTGVSQNPRHKITKRGQNVTFRCDPISEHNRLYWYRQTLGQGPEFLTYFQNEAQLEKSRLLSDRFSAERPKGSFSTLEIQRTEQGDSAMYLCASSGLAGSYEQYFGPGTRLTVT.

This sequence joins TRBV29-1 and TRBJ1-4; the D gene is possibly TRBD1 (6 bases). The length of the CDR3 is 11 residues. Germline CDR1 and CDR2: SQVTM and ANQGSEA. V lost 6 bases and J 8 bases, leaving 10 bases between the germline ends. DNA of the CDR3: TGCAGCGTGGAGAGGGGGGAAAAACTGTTTTTT. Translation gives CSVERGEKLFF.

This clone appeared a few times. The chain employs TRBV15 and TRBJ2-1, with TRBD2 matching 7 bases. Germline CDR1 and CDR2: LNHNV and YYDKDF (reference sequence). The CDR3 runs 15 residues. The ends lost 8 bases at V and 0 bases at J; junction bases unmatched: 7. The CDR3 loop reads CATGPSGISYNEQFF. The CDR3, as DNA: TGTGCCACCGGTCCTAGCGGCATCTCCTACAATGAGCAGTTCTTC. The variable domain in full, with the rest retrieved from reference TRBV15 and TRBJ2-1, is DAMVIQNPRYQVTQFGKPVTLSCSQTLNHNVMYWYQQKSSQAPKLLFHYYDKDFNNEADTPDNFQSRRPNTSFCFLDIRSPGLGDTAMYLCATGPSGISYNEQFFGPGTRLTVL.

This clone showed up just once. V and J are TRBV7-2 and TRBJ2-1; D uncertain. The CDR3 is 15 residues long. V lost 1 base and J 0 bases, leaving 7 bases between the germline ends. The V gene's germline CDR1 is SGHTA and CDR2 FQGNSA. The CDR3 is CASSLESSSYNEQFF. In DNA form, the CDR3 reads TGTGCCAGCAGCTTAGAGAGTAGCTCCTACAATGAGCAGTTCTTC.

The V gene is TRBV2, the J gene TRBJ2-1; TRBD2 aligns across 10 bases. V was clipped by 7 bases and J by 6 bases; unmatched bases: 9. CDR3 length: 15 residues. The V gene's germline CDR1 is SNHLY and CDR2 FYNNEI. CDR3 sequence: CASTVRGLATNEQFF. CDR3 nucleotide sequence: TGTGCCAGCACTGTTCGGGGACTAGCGACCAATGAGCAGTTCTTC.

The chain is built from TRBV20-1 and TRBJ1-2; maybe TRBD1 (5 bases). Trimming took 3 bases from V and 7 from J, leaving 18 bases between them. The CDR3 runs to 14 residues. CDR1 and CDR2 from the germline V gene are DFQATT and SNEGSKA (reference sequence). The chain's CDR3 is CSASRGVGGVGYTF. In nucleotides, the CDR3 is TGCAGTGCTAGTAGGGGCGTGGGGGGAGTTGGCTACACCTTC.

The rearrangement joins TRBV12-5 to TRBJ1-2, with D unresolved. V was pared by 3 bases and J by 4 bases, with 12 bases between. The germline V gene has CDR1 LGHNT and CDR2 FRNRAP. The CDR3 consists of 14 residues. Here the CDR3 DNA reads TGTGCTAGTGGTTTAGCGGACGGACTCTATGGCTACACCTTC. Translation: CASGLADGLYGYTF.

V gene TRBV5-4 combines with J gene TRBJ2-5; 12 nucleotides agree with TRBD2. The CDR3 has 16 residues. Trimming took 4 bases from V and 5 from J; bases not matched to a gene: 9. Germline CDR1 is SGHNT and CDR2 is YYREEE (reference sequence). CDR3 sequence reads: CASSPSRLAGAETQYF. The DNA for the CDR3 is TGTGCCAGCAGCCCTTCCCGACTAGCGGGAGCCGAGACCCAGTACTTC.

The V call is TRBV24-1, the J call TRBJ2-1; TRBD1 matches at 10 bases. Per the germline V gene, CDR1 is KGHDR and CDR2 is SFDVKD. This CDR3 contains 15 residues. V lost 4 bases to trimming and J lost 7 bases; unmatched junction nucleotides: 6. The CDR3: CATSDPGQGRNEQFF. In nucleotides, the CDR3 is TGTGCCACCAGTGACCCGGGACAGGGGCGTAATGAGCAGTTCTTC.

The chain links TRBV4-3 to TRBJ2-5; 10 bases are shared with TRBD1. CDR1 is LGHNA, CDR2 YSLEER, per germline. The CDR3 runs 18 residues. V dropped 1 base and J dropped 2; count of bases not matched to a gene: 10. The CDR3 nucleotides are TGCGCCAGCAGCCAAGCCCCCTCCCCGGGACAGGGGCAAGAGACCCAGTACTTC. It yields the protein CASSQAPSPGQGQETQYF.

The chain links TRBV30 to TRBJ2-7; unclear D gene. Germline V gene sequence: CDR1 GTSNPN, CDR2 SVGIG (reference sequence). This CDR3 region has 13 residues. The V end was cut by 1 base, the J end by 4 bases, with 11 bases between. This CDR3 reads CAWSAPPQYEQYF. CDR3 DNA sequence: TGTGCCTGGAGTGCGCCACCCCAGTACGAGCAGTACTTC.

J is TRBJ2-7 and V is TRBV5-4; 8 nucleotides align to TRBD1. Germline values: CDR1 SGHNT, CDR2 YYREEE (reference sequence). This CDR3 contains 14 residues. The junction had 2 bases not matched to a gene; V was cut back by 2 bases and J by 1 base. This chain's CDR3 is CASSLRQGSYEQYF. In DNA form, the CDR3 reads TGTGCCAGCAGCTTACGACAGGGGTCCTACGAGCAGTACTTC. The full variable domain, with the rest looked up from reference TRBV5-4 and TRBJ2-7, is ETGVTQSPTHLIKTRGQQVTLRCSSQSGHNTVSWYQQALGQGPQFIFQYYREEENGRGNFPPRFSGLQFPNYSSELNVNALELDDSALYLCASSLRQGSYEQYFGPGTRLTVT.

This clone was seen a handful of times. As DNA, the CDR3 is TGTGCCAGCAGTCTCCGGGACAGTTTTAGCAATCAGCCCCAGCATTTT. The encoded protein is CASSLRDSFSNQPQHF. This sequence joins TRBV6-2 or TRBV6-3 and TRBJ1-5; 7 bases agree with TRBD1. The CDR3 has 16 residues. Germline CDR1 MNHEY, CDR2 SVGEGT. The junction had 7 bases not matched to a gene; V was cut back by 5 bases and J by 0 bases.

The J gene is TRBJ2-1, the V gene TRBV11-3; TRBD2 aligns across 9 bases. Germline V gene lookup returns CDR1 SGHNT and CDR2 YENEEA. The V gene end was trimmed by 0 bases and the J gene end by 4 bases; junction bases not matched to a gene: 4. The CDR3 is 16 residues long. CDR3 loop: CASSLEGLAGYNEQFF. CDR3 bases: TGTGCCAGCAGCTTAGAAGGGCTAGCGGGGTACAATGAGCAGTTCTTC.

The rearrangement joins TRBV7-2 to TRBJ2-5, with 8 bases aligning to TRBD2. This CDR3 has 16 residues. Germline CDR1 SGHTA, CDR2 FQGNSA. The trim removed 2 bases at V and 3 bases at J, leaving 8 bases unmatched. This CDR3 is CASSLRRNSGKETQYF. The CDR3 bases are TGTGCCAGCAGCTTACGTCGGAATAGCGGGAAAGAGACCCAGTACTTC.

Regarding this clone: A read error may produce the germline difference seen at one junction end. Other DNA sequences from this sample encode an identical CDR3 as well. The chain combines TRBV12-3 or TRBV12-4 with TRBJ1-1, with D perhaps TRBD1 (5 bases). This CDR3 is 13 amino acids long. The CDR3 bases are TGCGCCAGCAGTTTAGGGGACTACACTGAAGCTTTCTTT. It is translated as CASSLGDYTEAFF.

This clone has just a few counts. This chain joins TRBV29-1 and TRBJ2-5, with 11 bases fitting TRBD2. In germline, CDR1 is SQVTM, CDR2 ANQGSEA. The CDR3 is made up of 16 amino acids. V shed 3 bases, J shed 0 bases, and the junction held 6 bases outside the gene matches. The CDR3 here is CSVDRVAGGYQETQYF. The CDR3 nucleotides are TGCAGCGTTGATAGGGTAGCGGGAGGGTACCAAGAGACCCAGTACTTC.